A selection of T cell receptor beta chains follows, all from one sample in a study of OX40 agonist ivuxolimab in advanced cancers. Produced via immunoSEQ multiplex PCR; TCRdb's table is partial and in-frame only. The table has roughly 58,000 clones, around nine tenths seen once. Sequenced material: CD4+ or CD8+ T cells sorted from blood, taken in a trial of the OX40 agonist ivuxolimab. These receptors were obtained from an adult with an advanced solid tumor such as melanoma, head and neck, liver or kidney cancer. The CDR3 runs from the conserved cysteine through the conserved F or W. A D gene is named only where the DNA matches it firmly. The listing skips clone size in some rows; elsewhere it reads once, few, many or a size class.

CDR3nt: TGTGCCAGCAGTGTACAGGGGGGAACGGAAGCTTTCTTT
CDR3aa: CASSVQGGTEAFF
abundance: .
d_gene: TRBD1
v_gene: TRBV6-1
j_gene: TRBJ1-1

CDR3nt: TGTGCCATCAGTGAAGGGGGTCAGCCCCAGCATTTT
CDR3aa: CAISEGGQPQHF
abundance: .
d_gene: .
v_gene: TRBV10-3
j_gene: TRBJ1-5

CDR3nt: TGTGCCACCAGCAGAGACGCGCGCGAGCAGTACTTC
CDR3aa: CATSRDAREQYF
abundance: .
d_gene: .
v_gene: TRBV15
j_gene: TRBJ2-7

CDR3nt: TGTGCCAGCAGCCCGAGAGCCGGGACTAGCGGGAGGGACGAGCAGTACTTC
CDR3aa: CASSPRAGTSGRDEQYF
abundance: few
d_gene: TRBD2
v_gene: TRBV27
j_gene: TRBJ2-7

CDR3nt: TGTGCCAGCAGCCAGGGACTTTCCGACAATGAGCAGTTCTTC
CDR3aa: CASSQGLSDNEQFF
abundance: .
d_gene: .
v_gene: TRBV4-2
j_gene: TRBJ2-1

CDR3nt: TGTGCCAGCAGTTCTGGTATCCAGACCCAGTACTTC
CDR3aa: CASSSGIQTQYF
abundance: .
d_gene: .
v_gene: TRBV6-5
j_gene: TRBJ2-5

CDR3nt: TGTGCCAGCAGCCCGAGCGGGTTAGATACGCAGTATTTT
CDR3aa: CASSPSGLDTQYF
abundance: large
d_gene: .
v_gene: TRBV5-5
j_gene: TRBJ2-3

CDR3nt: TGCGCCAGCAGCGATAGCGGGAGAACCACCGGGGAGCTGTTTTTT
CDR3aa: CASSDSGRTTGELFF
abundance: .
d_gene: TRBD2
v_gene: TRBV5-1
j_gene: TRBJ2-2

CDR3nt: TGTGCCAGCAGCTCCGGGACAGGCTCCTACGAGCAGTACTTC
CDR3aa: CASSSGTGSYEQYF
abundance: .
d_gene: TRBD1
v_gene: TRBV2
j_gene: TRBJ2-7

CDR3nt: TGTGCCAGCAGTTACTCCGACAGATGGGACACCGGGGAGCTGTTTTTT
CDR3aa: CASSYSDRWDTGELFF
abundance: .
d_gene: .
v_gene: TRBV6-5
j_gene: TRBJ2-2

CDR3nt: TGCGCCAGCAGCAAACAGGGGACGGATGGCTACACCTTC
CDR3aa: CASSKQGTDGYTF
abundance: few
d_gene: TRBD1
v_gene: TRBV5-1
j_gene: TRBJ1-2

CDR3nt: TGTGCCAGCACCGTCGGCGCGGCCACAGATACGCAGTATTTT
CDR3aa: CASTVGAATDTQYF
abundance: .
d_gene: .
v_gene: TRBV5-4
j_gene: TRBJ2-3

CDR3nt: TGTGCCAGCAGCGGTGGACTAGCGGGGGCCTACGAGCAGTACTTC
CDR3aa: CASSGGLAGAYEQYF
abundance: .
d_gene: TRBD2
v_gene: TRBV9
j_gene: TRBJ2-7

CDR3nt: TGTGCCAGCAGCGTAGAAGGGACAGGAGAAAAACTGTTTTTT
CDR3aa: CASSVEGTGEKLFF
abundance: .
d_gene: TRBD1
v_gene: TRBV9
j_gene: TRBJ1-4

CDR3nt: TGTGCCAGCAGCTCCATACGGGCTAACCAAGAGACCCAGTACTTC
CDR3aa: CASSSIRANQETQYF
abundance: .
d_gene: .
v_gene: TRBV28
j_gene: TRBJ2-5

CDR3nt: TGTGCCAGTAGCCCAGAGAGGAGGGGAGCGGGGCCCGATGAGCAGTTCTTC
CDR3aa: CASSPERRGAGPDEQFF
abundance: .
d_gene: TRBD2
v_gene: TRBV19
j_gene: TRBJ2-1

CDR3nt: TGTGCCAGCACCAACAGTCCCTACAATGAGCAGTTCTTC
CDR3aa: CASTNSPYNEQFF
abundance: .
d_gene: .
v_gene: TRBV28
j_gene: TRBJ2-1

CDR3nt: TGTGCCAGCAGCGCGCAGACCAGCACAGATACGCAGTATTTT
CDR3aa: CASSAQTSTDTQYF
abundance: .
d_gene: .
v_gene: TRBV9
j_gene: TRBJ2-3

CDR3nt: TGCGCCAGCAGCTCTTCGGGGGCCGGGGAGCTGTTTTTT
CDR3aa: CASSSSGAGELFF
abundance: .
d_gene: .
v_gene: TRBV5-1
j_gene: TRBJ2-2

CDR3nt: TGCGCCAGCAGCTTGATGGCAGACGTCAACACCGGGGAGCTGTTTTTT
CDR3aa: CASSLMADVNTGELFF
abundance: .
d_gene: .
v_gene: TRBV5-1
j_gene: TRBJ2-2

CDR3nt: TGTGCCAGCAGACTCCTGAATTCACCCCTCCACTTT
CDR3aa: CASRLLNSPLHF
abundance: .
d_gene: .
v_gene: TRBV4-2
j_gene: TRBJ1-6

CDR3nt: TGTGCCACCAGCAAACAGGGAATTAATCAGCCCCAGCATTTT
CDR3aa: CATSKQGINQPQHF
abundance: .
d_gene: .
v_gene: TRBV15
j_gene: TRBJ1-5

CDR3nt: TGTGCCAGCAGTTTACGGGGGCAGGGAAAATCACCCCTCCACTTT
CDR3aa: CASSLRGQGKSPLHF
abundance: .
d_gene: .
v_gene: TRBV27
j_gene: TRBJ1-6

CDR3nt: TGTGCCAGCAGTGGGACTACAGACAATGAGCAGTTCTTC
CDR3aa: CASSGTTDNEQFF
abundance: .
d_gene: .
v_gene: TRBV6-1
j_gene: TRBJ2-1